Below, one TCR beta chain is given with its context. Its matching antigen is unknown. Measured with immunoSEQ multiplex PCR; TCRdb has only the in-frame clones, and not every one. The sample has tens of thousands of clones, roughly nine tenths seen once. The data derive from a study of T cell responses to AZD1222 COVID-19 vaccine. The study, taken as a whole, reports: Distributed over spike, vaccine-associated CD4 TCRs predominated at 160-218 and 743-854. The sample set comprised mostly white British donors with more females, and clonal diversity was possibly underestimated. Seropositive AZD1222 recipients at baseline numbered only five or six.

The CDR3 has 16 residues. Germline V lookup: CDR1 SGDLS, CDR2 YYNGEE. V was pared by 4 bases and J by 4 bases, with 13 bases of the junction left unmatched. The clonotype comes from an adult in good health. The specimen was peripheral blood, collected on day 0 of AZD1222 vaccination. The chain couples TRBV9 to TRBJ2-7, with 8 nucleotides matching TRBD1. CDR3: CASSPRWQGARYEQYF. The CDR3 DNA reads TGTGCCAGCAGCCCGAGGTGGCAGGGGGCTCGGTACGAGCAGTACTTC. The whole variable domain, filled in from reference TRBV9 and TRBJ2-7, reads DSGVTQTPKHLITATGQRVTLRCSPRSGDLSVYWYQQSLDQGLQFLIQYYNGEERAKGNILERFSAQQFPDLHSELNLSSLELGDSALYFCASSPRWQGARYEQYFGPGTRLTVT.